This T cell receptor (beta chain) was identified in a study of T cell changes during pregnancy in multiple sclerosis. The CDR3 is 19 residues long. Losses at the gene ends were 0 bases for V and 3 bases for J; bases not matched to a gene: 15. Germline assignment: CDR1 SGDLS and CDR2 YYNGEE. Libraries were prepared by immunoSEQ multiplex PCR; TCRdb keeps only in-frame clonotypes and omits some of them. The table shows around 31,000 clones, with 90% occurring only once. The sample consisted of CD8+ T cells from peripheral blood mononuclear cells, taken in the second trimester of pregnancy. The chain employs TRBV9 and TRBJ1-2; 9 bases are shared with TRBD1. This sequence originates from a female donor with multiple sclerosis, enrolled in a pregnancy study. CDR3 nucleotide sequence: TGTGCCAGCAGCGTAGCTCTAGGGACAGGGAATTGGGAGGACTATGGCTACACCTTC. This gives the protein CASSVALGTGNWEDYGYTF.